One sample yielded the 8 T cell receptor beta chains listed below, sequenced in a study of identical twins. MiXCR, run by TCRdb on the 5' RACE reads, gives a single entry per CDR3 protein. The sample lists approximately 1.8 million distinct CDR3 sequences, under 35% seen once, with 0.25% to 0.3% in the top ten. Sequenced: cord blood. Receptor source: a newborn girl in good health.

The chain uses TRBV6-1 and TRBJ1-2; D gene uncertain. The CDR3 has 13 amino acids. Germline V gene data show CDR1 as MNHNS and CDR2 as SASEGT. Trimming took 7 bases from V and 6 from J, leaving 15 bases between them. Here the CDR3 DNA reads TGTGCCAGCAACCTCCGATCTGGGGATGGCTACACCTTC. Encoded protein: CASNLRSGDGYTF.

This chain joins TRBV25-1 and TRBJ2-7; D is undetermined. The CDR3 extends over 14 amino acids. CDR1 and CDR2 (germline): MGHDK, SYGVNS. V dropped 1 base and J dropped 3 bases, with 10 bases sitting between them. The CDR3 DNA reads as TGTGCCAGCAGTGAATCTCTTGGCTACTACGAGCAGTACTTC. This codes for CASSESLGYYEQYF.

This clonotype showed up just a few times. The chain uses TRBV12-3 or TRBV12-4 and TRBJ2-7; D perhaps matches TRBD2 (6 bases). Between the trimmed V and J ends, which lost 1 base and 2 bases, there was a span of 12 bases. This CDR3 is built from 15 residues. The CDR3 sequence: CASSLGGDGPYEQYF. DNA of the CDR3: TGTGCCAGCAGTTTAGGGGGGGACGGCCCCTACGAGCAGTACTTC.

The chain is built from TRBV10-3 and TRBJ2-5; D is ambiguous. Germline lookup yields CDR1 ENHRY and CDR2 SYGVKD. CDR3 size: 13 residues. V lost 3 bases and J lost 3, with 8 bases in between. CDR3 bases: TGTGCCATCAGTGAAAGTGTGGAAGAGACCCAGTACTTC. Translated: CAISESVEETQYF.

This clonotype was seen only a few times. This chain uses TRBV10-3 with TRBJ2-7; no clear D gene. With 2 bases removed from V and 3 bases from J, the gap between germline ends came to 8 bases. The CDR3 has 13 amino acids. Germline V gene lookup returns CDR1 ENHRY and CDR2 SYGVKD. CDR3 coding DNA: TGTGCCATCAGTGAGCCCCCGAGCTACGAGCAGTACTTC. It codes for CAISEPPSYEQYF.

About this clonotype itself: This may arise from a read error, as a much more abundant clone is one base away. The CDR3 here is CASRSGTGNYGYTF. The CDR3, as DNA: TGTGCCAGCAGATCCGGGACAGGGAACTATGGCTACACCTTC. The J gene is TRBJ1-2, the V gene TRBV28; 9 bases are shared with TRBD1. The CDR3 has 14 amino acids. CDR1 is MDHEN and CDR2 is SYDVKM in the germline V gene. The ends lost 6 bases at V and 2 bases at J; junction bases unmatched: 4.

The rearrangement links TRBV10-3 to TRBJ2-7, with 10 positions matching TRBD1. V lost 6 bases to trimming and J lost 2 bases; unmatched junction nucleotides: 4. Germline-derived CDR1 and CDR2 are ENHRY and SYGVKD. The length of the CDR3 is 14 residues. CDR3 sequence (DNA): TGTGCCATCAGCACCGGGACAGGGGCCTACGAGCAGTACTTC. Its translation: CAISTGTGAYEQYF.

The table lists this clonotype with many counts. The V gene is TRBV27, the J gene TRBJ1-2; D not resolved. With 2 bases removed from V and 0 bases from J, the gap between germline ends came to 4 bases. The CDR3 has 13 amino acids. Germline CDR1 is MNHEY and CDR2 is SMNVEV (reference sequence). The CDR3 reads CASSLKANYGYTF. The DNA for the CDR3 is TGTGCCAGCAGTTTAAAAGCTAACTATGGCTACACCTTC.